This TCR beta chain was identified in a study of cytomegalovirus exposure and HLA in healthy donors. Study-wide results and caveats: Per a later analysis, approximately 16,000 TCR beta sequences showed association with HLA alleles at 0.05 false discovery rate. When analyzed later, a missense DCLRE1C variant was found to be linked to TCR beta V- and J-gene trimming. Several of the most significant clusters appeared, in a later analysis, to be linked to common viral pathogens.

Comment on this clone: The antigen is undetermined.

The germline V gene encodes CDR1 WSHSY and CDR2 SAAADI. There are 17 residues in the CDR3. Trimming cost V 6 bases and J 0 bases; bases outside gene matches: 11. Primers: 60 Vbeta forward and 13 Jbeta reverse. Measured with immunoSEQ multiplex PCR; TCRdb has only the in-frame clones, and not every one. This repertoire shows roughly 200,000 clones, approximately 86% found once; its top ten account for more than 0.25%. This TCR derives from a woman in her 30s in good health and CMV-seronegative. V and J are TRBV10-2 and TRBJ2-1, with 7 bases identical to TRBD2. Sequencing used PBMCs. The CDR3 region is CASRPILERDSYNEQFF. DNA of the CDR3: TGCGCCAGCAGACCTATACTGGAGCGGGACTCCTACAATGAGCAGTTCTTC.